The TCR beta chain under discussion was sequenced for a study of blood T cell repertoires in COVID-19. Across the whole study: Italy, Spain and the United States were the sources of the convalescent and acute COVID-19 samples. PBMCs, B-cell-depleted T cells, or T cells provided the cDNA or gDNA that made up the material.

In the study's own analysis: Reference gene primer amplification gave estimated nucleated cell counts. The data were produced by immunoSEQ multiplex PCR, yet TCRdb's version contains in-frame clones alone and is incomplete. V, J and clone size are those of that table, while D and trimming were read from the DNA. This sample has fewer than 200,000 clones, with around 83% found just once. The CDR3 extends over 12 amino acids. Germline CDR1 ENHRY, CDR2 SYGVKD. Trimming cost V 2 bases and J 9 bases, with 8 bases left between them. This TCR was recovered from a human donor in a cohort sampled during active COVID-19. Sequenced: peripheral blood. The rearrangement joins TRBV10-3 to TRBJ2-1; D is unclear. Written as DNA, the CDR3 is TGTGCCATCAGTGAGCCTGGGCTTGAGCAGTTCTTC. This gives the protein CAISEPGLEQFF.